Below are 27 T cell receptor beta chains sequenced from a single sample in a study of a mutant IDH1 vaccine in newly diagnosed glioma. The data were produced by immunoSEQ multiplex PCR, yet TCRdb's version contains in-frame clones alone and is incomplete. This table has some 27,000 clones, about 77% appearing once. Documented time point: week 5, during vaccination. Every vaccine dose comprised 300 ug of mutant IDH1 20-mer peptide plus topical imiquimod. The antigens of these receptors remain unknown. The sequencing here drew on PBMCs, taken from a glioma patient whose treatment included an IDH1 peptide vaccine. These receptors were obtained from a man in his forties with glioma.

This clone occurred once. For the CDR3, the DNA is TGTGCCAGCAGCTCAGCAGCTAGGGGACCTGAAGCTTTCTTT. Amino acid sequence: CASSSAARGPEAFF. The chain links TRBV7-9 to TRBJ1-1, with a tentative D call TRBD1 (5 bases). Germline CDR1 is SEHNR and CDR2 is FQNEAQ (reference sequence). The germline V and J ends were trimmed by 4 bases and 6 bases, with 15 bases remaining between them. The length of the CDR3 is 14 residues.

The rearrangement uses TRBV6-5 and TRBJ2-2; possible D gene TRBD1, 6 bases. The CDR3 totals 11 residues. Germline values: CDR1 MNHEY, CDR2 SVGAGI. Trimming removed 7 bases from V and 10 bases from J, with 10 bases in between. CDR3: CASTQGKELFF. CDR3 DNA: TGTGCCAGCACCCAGGGGAAGGAGCTGTTTTTT.

The V gene is TRBV21-1, the J gene TRBJ2-2; the tabulated D call, TRBD2, remains unverified against the DNA. TRBV21-1 is shown as a pseudogene. The CDR3 spans 16 residues. The CDR3 DNA sequence: TGTGCCAGCAGCAATAGCGGGAGAGCCAACACCGGGGAGCTGTTTTTT. This encodes CASSNSGRANTGELFF.

The sample holds a few counts of this clone. V usage is TRBV5-6 and J usage is TRBJ1-3, with 10 bases lining up with TRBD1. The germline gives CDR1 SGHDT, CDR2 YYEEEE. J was trimmed by 2 bases and V by 0 bases; bases with no gene match: 2. This CDR3 comprises 16 residues. The CDR3 DNA follows: TGTGCCAGCAGCTTGGCCGGGACAGGGGCTGGAAACACCATATATTTT. Translation gives CASSLAGTGAGNTIYF. The complete variable domain, with remaining parts taken from reference TRBV5-6 and TRBJ1-3, reads DAGVTQSPTHLIKTRGQQVTLRCSPKSGHDTVSWYQQALGQGPQFIFQYYEEEERQRGNFPDRFSGHQFPNYSSELNVNALLLGDSALYLCASSLAGTGAGNTIYFGEGSWLTVV.

This clone has just a few counts. The rearrangement links TRBV9 to TRBJ1-4, with D unresolved. V was cut by 0 bases and J by 1 base, with 7 bases left in between. The V gene's germline CDR1 is SGDLS and CDR2 YYNGEE. CDR3 length: 15 amino acids. The CDR3 bases are TGTGCCAGCAGCGTAGGACAATTAACTAATGAAAAACTGTTTTTT. Its protein product is CASSVGQLTNEKLFF.

The CDR3 nucleotides read TGTGCCAGCAGCTTAGTTATCAGTGGGGTCGAGCAGTACTTC. Translated: CASSLVISGVEQYF. This sequence joins TRBV7-9 and TRBJ2-7; D gene uncertain. CDR1 and CDR2 (germline): SEHNR, FQNEAQ (reference sequence). The CDR3 extends over 14 amino acids. The ends were cut back, 1 base at V and 6 bases at J, with 13 bases in the middle.

This clone has just a few counts. CDR3 coding DNA: TGCAGCGTTCCGGAGGGCGGAACTTTCTTT. Amino acid sequence: CSVPEGGTFF. This chain uses TRBV29-1 with TRBJ1-1; D not certain. V lost 5 bases and J 12 bases, leaving 13 bases between the germline ends. CDR1 is SQVTM, CDR2 ANQGSEA, per germline. This CDR3 comprises 10 residues.

The chain joins TRBV27 to TRBJ2-2, with TRBD1 as a possible D gene (6 bases). Trimming removed 4 bases from V and 7 bases from J, with 10 bases in between. This CDR3 contains 13 residues. Per germline, CDR1 MNHEY and CDR2 SMNVEV (reference sequence). The CDR3 DNA sequence: TGTGCCAGCAGTTGGGGGCGAGGCGGGGAGCTGTTTTTT. The encoded protein is CASSWGRGGELFF.

The chain links TRBV5-8 to TRBJ2-6; D is undetermined. The CDR3 covers 14 residues. The germline V gene encodes CDR1 SGHTS and CDR2 YDEGEE. The V end lost 2 bases, the J end lost 4 bases, and 7 bases lay between the germline ends. CDR3 in DNA: TGTGCCAGCAGCTTACAGTTCGGGGCCAACGTCCTGACTTTC. Translating gives CASSLQFGANVLTF.

This chain connects TRBV25-1 to TRBJ1-2, with 7 bases fitting TRBD1. Germline CDR1 is MGHDK and CDR2 is SYGVNS. The CDR3 contains 17 residues. Trimming at V came to 6 bases and at J to 4 bases, leaving 17 bases not matched to a gene. CDR3 in DNA: TGTGCCAGCAGCCAGTGGGTCCGGGACAGAAAAATCTATGGCTACACCTTC. The encoded protein is CASSQWVRDRKIYGYTF.

This chain links TRBV30 with TRBJ1-1; perhaps TRBD1 as D (6 bases). The CDR3 loop spans 13 amino acids. Germline CDR1 GTSNPN, CDR2 SVGIG (reference sequence). The ends were cut back, 2 bases at V and 3 bases at J, with 10 bases in the middle. CDR3 DNA: TGTGCCTGGAGTACAGGGCGGGACACTGAAGCTTTCTTT. It yields the protein CAWSTGRDTEAFF.

The chain couples TRBV6-4 to TRBJ2-3; the match to TRBD2 covers 11 bases. With V trimmed by 4 bases and J by 5 bases, 5 bases remained unmatched. Germline V gives CDR1 MRHNA, CDR2 SNTAGT. The CDR3 loop spans 15 amino acids. CDR3 coding DNA: TGTGCCAGCAGTGTAGCGGGAGGGTCGGGAGATACGCAGTATTTT. Amino acids: CASSVAGGSGDTQYF.

CDR3 in amino acids: CASSYAGAYEQYF. CDR3 bases: TGTGCCAGCAGTTACGCCGGGGCCTACGAGCAGTACTTC. The J gene is TRBJ2-7, the V gene TRBV6-5; maybe TRBD2 (5 bases). V lost 2 bases and J lost 2, with 7 bases in between. Germline CDR1 MNHEY, CDR2 SVGAGI. The CDR3 sequence is 13 residues long.

V and J are TRBV19 and TRBJ2-3; D is unclear. The germline V gene encodes CDR1 LNHDA and CDR2 SQIVND (reference sequence). With 4 bases removed from V and 4 bases from J, the gap between germline ends came to 21 bases. The CDR3 contains 17 residues. The CDR3 bases are TGTGCCAGTAGTACCCTCCTCACCGTGGGCTCGGCAGATACGCAGTATTTT. The encoded protein is CASSTLLTVGSADTQYF. The full variable domain, completed using reference TRBV19 and TRBJ2-3, is DGGITQSPKYLFRKEGQNVTLSCEQNLNHDAMYWYRQDPGQGLRLIYYSQIVNDFQKGDIAEGYSVSREKKESFPLTVTSAQKNPTAFYLCASSTLLTVGSADTQYFGPGTRLTVL.

The chain has TRBV7-6 and TRBJ2-5, with 12 bases aligning to TRBD2. Germline CDR1 is SGHVS and CDR2 is FNYEAQ. Germline trimming cut 7 bases from V and 4 bases from J; bases unmatched to any gene: 7. The CDR3 is made up of 15 amino acids. For the CDR3, the DNA is TGTGCCAGCACCTCATCGGGACTAGCGGGAGAGACCCAGTACTTC. It yields the protein CASTSSGLAGETQYF.

V usage is TRBV4-1 and J usage is TRBJ2-7; 8 nucleotides line up with TRBD2. The CDR3 has 16 amino acids. Germline trimming cut 0 bases from V and 11 bases from J; bases unmatched to any gene: 15. Germline V gives CDR1 MGHRA, CDR2 YSYEKL. Here the CDR3 reads CASSQDAGTRFIAKYF. The CDR3 region has the DNA TGCGCCAGCAGCCAAGATGCCGGGACTAGGTTCATCGCGAAGTACTTC.

The chain combines TRBV11-3 with TRBJ1-2; 7 nucleotides align to TRBD1. The CDR3 totals 17 residues. Germline lookup yields CDR1 SGHNT and CDR2 YENEEA. With V trimmed by 1 base and J by 1 base, 9 bases remained unmatched. Written as DNA, the CDR3 is TGTGCCAGCAGCTTAGCCATTGCAGGGGGTGATAACTATGGCTACACCTTC. This encodes CASSLAIAGGDNYGYTF.

The CDR3 region has the DNA TGTGCCAGCAGTGCAACGGGACAGGGAGACAATGAGCAGTTCTTC. Its protein is CASSATGQGDNEQFF. The V and J genes are TRBV6-1 and TRBJ2-1; 9 nucleotides align to TRBD1. Trimming at V came to 4 bases and at J to 5 bases, leaving 6 bases not matched to a gene. The CDR3 runs 15 residues. Germline CDR1 and CDR2: MNHNS and SASEGT.

The rearrangement links TRBV28 to TRBJ2-7; 9 positions match TRBD2. The V gene's germline CDR1 is MDHEN and CDR2 SYDVKM. The CDR3 loop spans 16 amino acids. The V segment lost 3 bases and the J segment 5 bases; nucleotides outside the gene matches: 11. For the CDR3, the DNA is TGTGCCAGCAGTTTGATTAGCGGGAGCCCGAAAGACGAGCAGTACGTC. This encodes CASSLISGSPKDEQYV.

The chain combines TRBV29-1 with TRBJ1-1, with D possibly being TRBD1 (5 bases). V shed 3 bases and J shed 8 bases, with 19 bases lying between them. The germline gives CDR1 SQVTM, CDR2 ANQGSEA. The length of the CDR3 is 14 residues. As DNA, the CDR3 is TGCAGCGTTGATTTGGGGGGTGGCAGGGTCGAAGCTTTCTTT. Translation gives CSVDLGGGRVEAFF.

The CDR3 is CASSFLRGLTNIQYF. For the CDR3, the DNA is TGTGCCAGCAGCTTTCTCCGGGGCCTTACAAACATTCAGTACTTC. The genes are TRBV5-8 and TRBJ2-4, with D perhaps TRBD1 or TRBD2 (5 bases each). The CDR3 length is 15 residues. Germline values: CDR1 SGHTS, CDR2 YDEGEE. Trimming cost V 2 bases and J 6 bases, with 15 bases left between them. Filled out from reference TRBV5-8 and TRBJ2-4, the complete variable domain reads EAGVTQSPTHLIKTRGQQATLRCSPISGHTSVYWYQQALGLGLQFLLWYDEGEERNRGNFPPRFSGRQFPNYSSELNVNALELEDSALYLCASSFLRGLTNIQYFGAGTRLSVL.

CDR3 DNA sequence: TGTGCCAGCACCCTGGACAATAGCAATCAGCCCCAGCATTTT. It yields the protein CASTLDNSNQPQHF. The rearrangement joins TRBV6-1 to TRBJ1-5; weak D call: TRBD1 (5 bases). This CDR3 comprises 14 residues. V gave up 7 bases and J gave up 0 bases, with 10 bases separating them. From germline, CDR1 is MNHNS and CDR2 SASEGT.

V gene TRBV30 combines with J gene TRBJ1-1; no firm D call. V gave up 3 bases and J gave up 0 bases, with 8 bases separating them. The CDR3 is 13 residues long. The germline gives CDR1 GTSNPN, CDR2 SVGIG (reference sequence). The CDR3 DNA is TGTGCCTGGAGACTATTATTGAACACTGAAGCTTTCTTT. It translates to CAWRLLLNTEAFF.

J is TRBJ2-3 and V is TRBV29-1, with 7 bases matching TRBD2. Germline values: CDR1 SQVTM, CDR2 ANQGSEA. CDR3 size: 14 residues. J was trimmed by 4 bases and V by 3 bases; bases with no gene match: 7. DNA for the CDR3: TGCAGCGTTGATAGAGGACTAGGGGCAGATACGCAGTATTTT. This sequence encodes CSVDRGLGADTQYF.

This sequence joins TRBV11-2 and TRBJ2-1; TRBD2 agrees at 10 bases. The trim removed 4 bases at V and 0 bases at J, leaving 0 bases unmatched. The germline gives CDR1 SGHAT, CDR2 FQNNGV. The CDR3 extends over 15 amino acids. This chain's CDR3 is CASSSSGSSYNEQFF. CDR3 bases: TGTGCCAGCAGCTCTAGCGGGAGCTCCTACAATGAGCAGTTCTTC. The full variable domain, with the rest looked up from reference TRBV11-2 and TRBJ2-1, is EAGVAQSPRYKIIEKRQSVAFWCNPISGHATLYWYQQILGQGPKLLIQFQNNGVVDDSQLPKDRFSAERLKGVDSTLKIQPAKLEDSAVYLCASSSSGSSYNEQFFGPGTRLTVL.

The rearrangement links TRBV11-1 to TRBJ2-5; no clear D. The V gene's germline CDR1 is SGHAT and CDR2 FQDESV (reference sequence). Trimming took 1 base from V and 12 from J, leaving 15 bases between them. The CDR3 totals 13 residues. The CDR3 nucleotides are TGTGCCAGCAGCTTAGAGGACGACATTCAAAAGTACTTC. Its protein is CASSLEDDIQKYF.

This sequence joins TRBV6-5 and TRBJ2-3; D gene ambiguous. The CDR3 has 15 amino acids. Trimming shortened V by 5 bases and J by 0 bases, and 12 bases separated the two germline ends. Germline loops: CDR1 MNHEY, CDR2 SVGAGI. The CDR3 sequence: CASSRTGRSTDTQYF. In nucleotides, the CDR3 is TGTGCCAGCAGTAGGACCGGACGTAGCACAGATACGCAGTATTTT.